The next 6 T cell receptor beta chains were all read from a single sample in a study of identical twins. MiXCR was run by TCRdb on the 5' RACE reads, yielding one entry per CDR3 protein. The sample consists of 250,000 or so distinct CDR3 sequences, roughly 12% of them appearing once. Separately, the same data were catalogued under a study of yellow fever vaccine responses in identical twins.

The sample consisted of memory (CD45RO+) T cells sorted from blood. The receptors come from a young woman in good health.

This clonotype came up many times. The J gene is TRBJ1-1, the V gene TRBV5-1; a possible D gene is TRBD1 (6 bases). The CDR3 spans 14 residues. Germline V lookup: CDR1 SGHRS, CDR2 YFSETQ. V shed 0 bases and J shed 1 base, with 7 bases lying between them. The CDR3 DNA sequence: TGCGCCAGCAGCTTGGGGGGACAGAACACTGAAGCTTTCTTT. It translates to CASSLGGQNTEAFF.

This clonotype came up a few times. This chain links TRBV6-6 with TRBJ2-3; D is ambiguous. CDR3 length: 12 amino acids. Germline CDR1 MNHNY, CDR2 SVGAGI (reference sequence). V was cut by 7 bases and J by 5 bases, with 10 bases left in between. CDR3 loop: CASNRNRDTQYF. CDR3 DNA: TGTGCCAGCAATAGGAACCGAGATACGCAGTATTTT.

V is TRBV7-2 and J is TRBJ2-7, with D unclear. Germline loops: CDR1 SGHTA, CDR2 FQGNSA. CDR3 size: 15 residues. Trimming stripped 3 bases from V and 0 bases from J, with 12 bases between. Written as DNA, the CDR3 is TGTGCCAGCAGCTTTAGTTCGTCGACCTCCTACGAGCAGTACTTC. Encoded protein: CASSFSSSTSYEQYF.

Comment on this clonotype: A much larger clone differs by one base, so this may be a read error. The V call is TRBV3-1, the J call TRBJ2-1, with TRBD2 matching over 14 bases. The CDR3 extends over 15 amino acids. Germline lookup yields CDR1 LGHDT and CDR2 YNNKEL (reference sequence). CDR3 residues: CATSLGTSGSNEQFF. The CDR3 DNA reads TGTGCCACCAGCCTCGGGACTAGCGGGAGTAATGAGCAGTTCTTC.

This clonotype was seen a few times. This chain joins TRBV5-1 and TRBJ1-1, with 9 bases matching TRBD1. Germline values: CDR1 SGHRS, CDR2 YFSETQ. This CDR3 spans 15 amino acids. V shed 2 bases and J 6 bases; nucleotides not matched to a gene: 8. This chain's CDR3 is CASSFPDRGGAEAFF. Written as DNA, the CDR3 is TGCGCCAGCAGCTTCCCGGACAGGGGAGGGGCTGAAGCTTTCTTT. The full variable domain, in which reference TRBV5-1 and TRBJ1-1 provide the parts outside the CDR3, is KAGVTQTPRYLIKTRGQQVTLSCSPISGHRSVSWYQQTPGQGLQFLFEYFSETQRNKGNFPGRFSGRQFSNSRSEMNVSTLELGDSALYLCASSFPDRGGAEAFFGQGTRLTVV.

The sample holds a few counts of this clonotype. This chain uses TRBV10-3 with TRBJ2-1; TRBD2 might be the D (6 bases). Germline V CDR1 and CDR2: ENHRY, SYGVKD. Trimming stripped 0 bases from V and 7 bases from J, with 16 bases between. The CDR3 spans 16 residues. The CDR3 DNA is TGTGCCATCAGTGAGTCCCGGGACTTATCCTTTAATGAGCAGTTCTTC. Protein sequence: CAISESRDLSFNEQFF.